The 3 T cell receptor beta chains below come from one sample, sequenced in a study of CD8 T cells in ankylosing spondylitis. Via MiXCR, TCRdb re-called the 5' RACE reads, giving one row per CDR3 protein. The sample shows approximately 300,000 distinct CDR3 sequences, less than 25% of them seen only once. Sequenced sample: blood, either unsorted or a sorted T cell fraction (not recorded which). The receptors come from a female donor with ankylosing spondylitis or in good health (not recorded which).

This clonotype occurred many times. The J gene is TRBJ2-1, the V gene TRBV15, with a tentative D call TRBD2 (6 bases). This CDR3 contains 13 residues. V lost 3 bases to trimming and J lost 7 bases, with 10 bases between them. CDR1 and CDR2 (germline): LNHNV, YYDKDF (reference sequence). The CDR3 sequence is CATSSTGTNEQFF. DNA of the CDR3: TGTGCCACCAGCAGTACCGGGACTAATGAGCAGTTCTTC.

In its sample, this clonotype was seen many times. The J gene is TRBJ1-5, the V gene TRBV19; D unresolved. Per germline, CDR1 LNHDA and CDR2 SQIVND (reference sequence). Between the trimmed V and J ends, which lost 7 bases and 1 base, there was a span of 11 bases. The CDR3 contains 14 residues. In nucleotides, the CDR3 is TGTGCCAGTATCCCAGGTGGAAGCAATCAGCCCCAGCATTTT. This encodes CASIPGGSNQPQHF.

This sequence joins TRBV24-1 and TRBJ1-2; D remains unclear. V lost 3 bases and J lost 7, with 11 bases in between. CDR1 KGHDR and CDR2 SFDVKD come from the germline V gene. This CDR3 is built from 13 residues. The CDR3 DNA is TGTGCCACCAGTGATAGGGAGAGCGTTGGCTACACCTTC. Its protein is CATSDRESVGYTF.